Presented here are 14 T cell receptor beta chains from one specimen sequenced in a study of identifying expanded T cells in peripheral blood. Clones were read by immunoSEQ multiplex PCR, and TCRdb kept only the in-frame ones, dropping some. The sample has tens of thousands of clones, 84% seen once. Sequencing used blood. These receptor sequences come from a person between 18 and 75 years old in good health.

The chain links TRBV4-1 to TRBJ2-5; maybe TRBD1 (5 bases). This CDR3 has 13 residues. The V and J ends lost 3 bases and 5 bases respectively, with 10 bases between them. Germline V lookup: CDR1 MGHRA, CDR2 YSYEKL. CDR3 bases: TGCGCCAGCAGCCAGTTACAGGTGGAGACCCAGTACTTC. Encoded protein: CASSQLQVETQYF.

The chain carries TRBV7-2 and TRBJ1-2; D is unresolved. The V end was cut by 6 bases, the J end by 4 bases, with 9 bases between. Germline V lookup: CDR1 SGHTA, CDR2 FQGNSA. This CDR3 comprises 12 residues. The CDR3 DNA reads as TGTGCCAGCAGGGATGGTGGCTATGGCTACACCTTC. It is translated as CASRDGGYGYTF.

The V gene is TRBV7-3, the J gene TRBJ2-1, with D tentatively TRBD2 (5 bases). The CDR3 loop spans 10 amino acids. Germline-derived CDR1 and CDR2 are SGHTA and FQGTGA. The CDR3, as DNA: TGTATGCGGGTCTACAATGAGCAGTTCTTC. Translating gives CMRVYNEQFF.

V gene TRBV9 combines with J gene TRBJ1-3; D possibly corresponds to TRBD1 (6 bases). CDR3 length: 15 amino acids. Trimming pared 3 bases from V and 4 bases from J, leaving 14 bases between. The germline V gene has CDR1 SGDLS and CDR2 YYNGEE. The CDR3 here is CASSAGQTGGNTIYF. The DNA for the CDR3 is TGTGCCAGCAGCGCCGGCCAGACAGGAGGAAACACCATATATTTT.

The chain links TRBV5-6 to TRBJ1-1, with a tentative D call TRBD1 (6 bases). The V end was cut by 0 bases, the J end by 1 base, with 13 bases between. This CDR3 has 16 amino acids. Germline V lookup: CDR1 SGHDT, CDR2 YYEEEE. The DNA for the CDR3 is TGTGCCAGCAGCTTGGTAGGGTTCAGGGGGAACACTGAAGCTTTCTTT. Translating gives CASSLVGFRGNTEAFF.

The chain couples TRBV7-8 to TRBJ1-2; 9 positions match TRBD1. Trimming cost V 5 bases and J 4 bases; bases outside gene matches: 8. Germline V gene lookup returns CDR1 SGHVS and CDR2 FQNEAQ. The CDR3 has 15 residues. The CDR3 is CASSPIRTGVYGYTF. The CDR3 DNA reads TGTGCCAGCAGCCCGATCCGGACAGGGGTCTATGGCTACACCTTC.

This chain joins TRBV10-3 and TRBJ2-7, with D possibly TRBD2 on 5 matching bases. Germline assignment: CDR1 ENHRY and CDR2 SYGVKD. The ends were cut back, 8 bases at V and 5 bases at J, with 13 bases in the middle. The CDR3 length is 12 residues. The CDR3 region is CAIGELENEQYF. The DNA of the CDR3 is TGTGCCATCGGGGAGCTCGAGAACGAGCAGTACTTC.

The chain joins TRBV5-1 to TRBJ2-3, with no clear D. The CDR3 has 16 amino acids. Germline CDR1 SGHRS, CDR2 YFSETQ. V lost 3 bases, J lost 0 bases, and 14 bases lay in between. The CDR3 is CASSSGGWESTDTQYF. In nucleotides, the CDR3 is TGCGCCAGCAGCTCCGGCGGCTGGGAAAGCACAGATACGCAGTATTTT.

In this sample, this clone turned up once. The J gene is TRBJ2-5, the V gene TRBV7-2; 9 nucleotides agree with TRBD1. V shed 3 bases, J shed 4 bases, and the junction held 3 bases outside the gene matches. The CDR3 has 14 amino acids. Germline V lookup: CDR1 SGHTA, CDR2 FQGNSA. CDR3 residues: CASSLTGGLETQYF. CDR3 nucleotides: TGTGCCAGCAGCTTGACAGGGGGATTAGAGACCCAGTACTTC.

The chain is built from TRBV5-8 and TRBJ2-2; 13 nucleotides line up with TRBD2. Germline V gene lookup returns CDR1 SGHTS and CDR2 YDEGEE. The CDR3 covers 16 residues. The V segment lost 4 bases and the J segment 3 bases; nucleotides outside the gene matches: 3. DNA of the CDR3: TGTGCCAGCAGCCCGGGACTAGCGGGACACACCGGGGAGCTGTTTTTT. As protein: CASSPGLAGHTGELFF. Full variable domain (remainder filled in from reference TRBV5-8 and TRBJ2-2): EAGVTQSPTHLIKTRGQQATLRCSPISGHTSVYWYQQALGLGLQFLLWYDEGEERNRGNFPPRFSGRQFPNYSSELNVNALELEDSALYLCASSPGLAGHTGELFFGEGSRLTVL.

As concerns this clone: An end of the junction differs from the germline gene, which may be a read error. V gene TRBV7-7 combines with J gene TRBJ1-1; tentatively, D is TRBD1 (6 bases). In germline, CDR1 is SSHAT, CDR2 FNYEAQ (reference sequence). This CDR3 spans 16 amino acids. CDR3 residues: CASSPYSRQDNTEAFF. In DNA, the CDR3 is TGTGCTAGCAGCCCTTATTCTCGACAGGACAACACTGAAGCTTTCTTT.

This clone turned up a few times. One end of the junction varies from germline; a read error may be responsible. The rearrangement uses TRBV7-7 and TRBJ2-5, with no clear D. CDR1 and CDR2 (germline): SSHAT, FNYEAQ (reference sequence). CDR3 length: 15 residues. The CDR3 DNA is TGTGCTAGCAGCTTAGCTGCGTCAGTACAAGAGACCCAGTACTTC. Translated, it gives CASSLAASVQETQYF.

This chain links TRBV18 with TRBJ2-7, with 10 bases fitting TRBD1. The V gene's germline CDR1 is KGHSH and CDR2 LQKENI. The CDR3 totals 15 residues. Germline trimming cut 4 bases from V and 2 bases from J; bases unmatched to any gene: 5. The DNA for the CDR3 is TGTGCCAGCTCACTTGGGGACAGGGGTCCCTACGAGCAGTACTTC. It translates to CASSLGDRGPYEQYF.

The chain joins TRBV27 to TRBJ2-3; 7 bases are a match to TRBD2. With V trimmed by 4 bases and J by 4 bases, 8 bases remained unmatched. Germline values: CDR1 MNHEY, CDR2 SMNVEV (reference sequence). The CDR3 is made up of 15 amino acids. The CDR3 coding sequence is TGTGCCAGCAGTTCCCGAGCGGGACGAGCAGATACGCAGTATTTT. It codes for CASSSRAGRADTQYF.